Below, one T cell receptor beta chain is given with its context. The CDR3 has 14 amino acids. The junction had 6 bases not matched to a gene; V was cut back by 4 bases and J by 7 bases. CDR1 SGDLS and CDR2 YYNGEE come from the germline V gene. This sample stems from a study of cytomegalovirus exposure and HLA in healthy donors. Researchers ran the PCR with 60 Vbeta and 13 Jbeta primers. Libraries were prepared by immunoSEQ multiplex PCR; TCRdb keeps only in-frame clonotypes and omits some of them. The table includes about 120,000 clones, around 62% detected once. This TCR was sampled from a woman aged 40 to 50 in good health and CMV-seropositive. The genes are TRBV9 and TRBJ2-2, with 8 bases that match TRBD1. The sequencing input was PBMCs. CDR3 nucleotides: TGTGCCAGCAGCACCCGGACAGGGAACGGGGAGCTGTTTTTT. It is translated as CASSTRTGNGELFF.